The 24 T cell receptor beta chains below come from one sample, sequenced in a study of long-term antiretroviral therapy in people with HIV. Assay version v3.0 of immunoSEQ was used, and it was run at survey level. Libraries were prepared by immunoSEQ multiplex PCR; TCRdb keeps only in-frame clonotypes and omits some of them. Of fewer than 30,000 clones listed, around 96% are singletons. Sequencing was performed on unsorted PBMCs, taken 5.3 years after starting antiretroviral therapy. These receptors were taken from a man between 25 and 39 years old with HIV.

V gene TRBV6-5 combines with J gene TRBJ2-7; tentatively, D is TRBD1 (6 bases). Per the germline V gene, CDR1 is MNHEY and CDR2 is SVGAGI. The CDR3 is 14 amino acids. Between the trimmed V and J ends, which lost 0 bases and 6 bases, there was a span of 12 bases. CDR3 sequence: CASSYSWDNPEQYF. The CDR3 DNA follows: TGTGCCAGCAGTTACTCTTGGGACAACCCCGAGCAGTACTTC.

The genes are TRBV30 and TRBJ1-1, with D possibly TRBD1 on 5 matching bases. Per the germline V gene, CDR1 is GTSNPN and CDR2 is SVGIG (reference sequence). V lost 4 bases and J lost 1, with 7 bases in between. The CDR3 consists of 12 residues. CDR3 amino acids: CAWTGQNTEAFF. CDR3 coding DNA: TGTGCCTGGACAGGACAGAACACTGAAGCTTTCTTT.

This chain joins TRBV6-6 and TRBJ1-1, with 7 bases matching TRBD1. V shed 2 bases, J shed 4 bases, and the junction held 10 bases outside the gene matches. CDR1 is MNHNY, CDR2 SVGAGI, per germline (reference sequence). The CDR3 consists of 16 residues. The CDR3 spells CASSYPQGDLATEAFF. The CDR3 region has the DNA TGTGCCAGCAGTTACCCGCAGGGGGATCTTGCCACTGAAGCTTTCTTT.

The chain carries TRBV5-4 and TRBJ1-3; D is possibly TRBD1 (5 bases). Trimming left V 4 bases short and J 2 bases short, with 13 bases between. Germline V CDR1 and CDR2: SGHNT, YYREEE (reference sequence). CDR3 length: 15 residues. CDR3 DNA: TGTGCCAGCAGCCTCGATAGGGGTGCTGGAAACACCATATATTTT. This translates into CASSLDRGAGNTIYF.

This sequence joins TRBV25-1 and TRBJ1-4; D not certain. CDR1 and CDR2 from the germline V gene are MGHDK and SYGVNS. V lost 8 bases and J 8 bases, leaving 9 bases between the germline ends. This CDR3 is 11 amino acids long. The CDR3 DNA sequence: TGTGCCAGCCTTCCTGCGGAAAAACTGTTTTTT. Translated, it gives CASLPAEKLFF.

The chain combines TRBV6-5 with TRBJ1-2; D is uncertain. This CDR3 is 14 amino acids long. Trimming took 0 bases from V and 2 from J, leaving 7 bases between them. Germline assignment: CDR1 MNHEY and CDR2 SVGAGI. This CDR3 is CASSYSVGNYGYTF. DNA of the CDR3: TGTGCCAGCAGTTACTCGGTAGGGAACTATGGCTACACCTTC.

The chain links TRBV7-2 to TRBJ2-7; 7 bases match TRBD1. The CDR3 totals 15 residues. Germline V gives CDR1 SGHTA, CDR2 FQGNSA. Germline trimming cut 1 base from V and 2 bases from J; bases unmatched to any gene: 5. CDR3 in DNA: TGTGCCAGCAGCTTAGAACAGGGGTTCGCCTACGAGCAGTACTTC. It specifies CASSLEQGFAYEQYF. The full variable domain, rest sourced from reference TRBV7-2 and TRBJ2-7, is GAGVSQSPSNKVTEKGKDVELRCDPISGHTALYWYRQSLGQGLEFLIYFQGNSAPDKSGLPSDRFSAERTGGSVSTLTIQRTQQEDSAVYLCASSLEQGFAYEQYFGPGTRLTVT.

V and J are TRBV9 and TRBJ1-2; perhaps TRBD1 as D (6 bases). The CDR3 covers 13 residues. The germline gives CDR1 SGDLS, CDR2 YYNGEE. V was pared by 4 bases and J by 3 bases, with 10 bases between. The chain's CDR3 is CASSLTGDYGYTF. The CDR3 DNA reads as TGTGCCAGCAGCCTGACAGGAGACTATGGCTACACCTTC.

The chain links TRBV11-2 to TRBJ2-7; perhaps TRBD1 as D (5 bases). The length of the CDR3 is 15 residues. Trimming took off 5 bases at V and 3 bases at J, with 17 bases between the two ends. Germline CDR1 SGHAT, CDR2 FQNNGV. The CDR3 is CASSNPRLGLYEQYF. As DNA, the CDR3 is TGTGCCAGCAGCAACCCCCGATTGGGGCTCTACGAGCAGTACTTC.

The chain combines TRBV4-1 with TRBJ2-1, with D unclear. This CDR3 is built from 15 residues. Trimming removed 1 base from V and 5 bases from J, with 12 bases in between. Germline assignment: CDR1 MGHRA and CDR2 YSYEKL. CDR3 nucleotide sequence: TGCGCCAGCAGCCAAGGTGGCAGATCAAACAATGAGCAGTTCTTC. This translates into CASSQGGRSNNEQFF.

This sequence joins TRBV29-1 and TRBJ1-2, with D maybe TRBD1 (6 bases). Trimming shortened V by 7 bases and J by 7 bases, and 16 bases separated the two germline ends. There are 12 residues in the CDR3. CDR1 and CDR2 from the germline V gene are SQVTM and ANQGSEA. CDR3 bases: TGCAGCGCCTCGATAGGGGGGCCTGGCTACACCTTC. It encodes CSASIGGPGYTF.

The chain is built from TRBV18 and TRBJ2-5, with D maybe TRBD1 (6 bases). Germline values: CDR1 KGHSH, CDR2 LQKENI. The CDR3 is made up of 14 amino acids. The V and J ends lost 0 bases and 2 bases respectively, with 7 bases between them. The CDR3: CASSPPRGQETQYF. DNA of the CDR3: TGTGCCAGCTCACCACCGAGGGGGCAAGAGACCCAGTACTTC.

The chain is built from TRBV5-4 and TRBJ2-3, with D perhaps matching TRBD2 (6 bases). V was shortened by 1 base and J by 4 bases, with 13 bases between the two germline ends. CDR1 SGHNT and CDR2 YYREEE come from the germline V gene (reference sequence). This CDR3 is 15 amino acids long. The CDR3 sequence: CASSLFLAFPDTQYF. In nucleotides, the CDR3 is TGTGCCAGCAGCTTGTTTCTAGCGTTCCCAGATACGCAGTATTTT.

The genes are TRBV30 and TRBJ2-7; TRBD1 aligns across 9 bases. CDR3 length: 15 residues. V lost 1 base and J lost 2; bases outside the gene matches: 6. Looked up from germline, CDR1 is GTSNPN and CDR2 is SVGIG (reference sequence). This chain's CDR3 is CAWSGNRGRPYEQYF. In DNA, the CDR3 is TGTGCCTGGAGTGGAAACAGGGGGCGCCCCTACGAGCAGTACTTC.

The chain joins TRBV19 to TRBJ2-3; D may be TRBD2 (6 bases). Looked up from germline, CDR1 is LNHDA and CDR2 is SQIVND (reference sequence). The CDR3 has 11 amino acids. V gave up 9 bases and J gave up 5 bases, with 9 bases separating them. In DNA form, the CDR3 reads TGTGCCAGCCGCGGGGAAGATACGCAGTATTTT. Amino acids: CASRGEDTQYF.

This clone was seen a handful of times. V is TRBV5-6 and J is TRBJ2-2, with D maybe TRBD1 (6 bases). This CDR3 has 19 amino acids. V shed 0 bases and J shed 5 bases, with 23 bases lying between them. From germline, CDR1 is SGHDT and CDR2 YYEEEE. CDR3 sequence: CASSLASVRGPDGTGELFF. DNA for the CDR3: TGTGCCAGCAGCTTGGCTTCGGTCAGGGGACCCGACGGGACCGGGGAGCTGTTTTTT.

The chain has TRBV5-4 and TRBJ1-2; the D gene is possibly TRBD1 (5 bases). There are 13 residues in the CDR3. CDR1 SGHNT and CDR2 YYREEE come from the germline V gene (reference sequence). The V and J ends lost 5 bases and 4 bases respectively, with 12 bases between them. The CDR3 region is CASSTRGVYGYTF. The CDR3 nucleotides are TGTGCCAGCAGTACGAGAGGGGTCTATGGCTACACCTTC.

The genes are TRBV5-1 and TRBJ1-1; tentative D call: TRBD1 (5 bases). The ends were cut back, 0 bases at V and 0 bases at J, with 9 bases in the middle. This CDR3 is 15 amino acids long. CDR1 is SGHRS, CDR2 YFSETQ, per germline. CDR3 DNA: TGCGCCAGCAGCTTGGGCTACAGGTTGAACACTGAAGCTTTCTTT. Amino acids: CASSLGYRLNTEAFF.

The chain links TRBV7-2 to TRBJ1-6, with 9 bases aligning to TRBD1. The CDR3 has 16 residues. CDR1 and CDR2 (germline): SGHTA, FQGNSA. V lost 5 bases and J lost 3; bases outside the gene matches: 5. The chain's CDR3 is CASSPRDRDYNSPLHF. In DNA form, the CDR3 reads TGTGCCAGCAGCCCCCGGGACAGGGACTATAATTCACCCCTCCACTTT.

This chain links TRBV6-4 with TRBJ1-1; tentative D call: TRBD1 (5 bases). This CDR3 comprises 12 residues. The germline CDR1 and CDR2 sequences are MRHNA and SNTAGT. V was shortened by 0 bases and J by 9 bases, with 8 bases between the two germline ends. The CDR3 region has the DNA TGTGCCAGCAGTGACTCGCAGGGTAAAGCTTTCTTT. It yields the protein CASSDSQGKAFF.

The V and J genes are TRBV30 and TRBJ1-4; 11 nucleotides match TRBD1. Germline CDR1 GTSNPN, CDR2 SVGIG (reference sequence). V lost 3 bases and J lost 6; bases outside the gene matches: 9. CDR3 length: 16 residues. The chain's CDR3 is CAWSQKPGQGDEKLFF. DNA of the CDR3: TGTGCCTGGAGCCAAAAACCGGGACAGGGGGATGAAAAACTGTTTTTT.

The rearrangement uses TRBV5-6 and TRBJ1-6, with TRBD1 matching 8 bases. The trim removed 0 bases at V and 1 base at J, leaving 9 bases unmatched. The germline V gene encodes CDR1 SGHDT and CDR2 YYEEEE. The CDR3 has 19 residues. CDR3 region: CASSLGQGKGFSYNSPLHF. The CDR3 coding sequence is TGTGCCAGCAGCTTGGGACAGGGGAAGGGATTTTCCTATAATTCACCCCTCCACTTT.

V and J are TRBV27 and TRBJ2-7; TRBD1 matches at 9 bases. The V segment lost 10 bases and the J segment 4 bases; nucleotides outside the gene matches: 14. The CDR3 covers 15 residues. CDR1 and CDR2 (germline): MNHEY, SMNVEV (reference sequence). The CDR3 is CATKASTGQGYEQYF. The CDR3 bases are TGTGCCACCAAAGCAAGCACGGGACAGGGTTACGAGCAGTACTTC.

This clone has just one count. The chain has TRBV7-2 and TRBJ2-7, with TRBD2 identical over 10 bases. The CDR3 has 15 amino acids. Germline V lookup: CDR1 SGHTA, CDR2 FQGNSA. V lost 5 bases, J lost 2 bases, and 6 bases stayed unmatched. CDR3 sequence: CASSPSGRLPYEQYF. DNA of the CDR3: TGTGCCAGCAGCCCTAGCGGGAGACTACCCTACGAGCAGTACTTC.